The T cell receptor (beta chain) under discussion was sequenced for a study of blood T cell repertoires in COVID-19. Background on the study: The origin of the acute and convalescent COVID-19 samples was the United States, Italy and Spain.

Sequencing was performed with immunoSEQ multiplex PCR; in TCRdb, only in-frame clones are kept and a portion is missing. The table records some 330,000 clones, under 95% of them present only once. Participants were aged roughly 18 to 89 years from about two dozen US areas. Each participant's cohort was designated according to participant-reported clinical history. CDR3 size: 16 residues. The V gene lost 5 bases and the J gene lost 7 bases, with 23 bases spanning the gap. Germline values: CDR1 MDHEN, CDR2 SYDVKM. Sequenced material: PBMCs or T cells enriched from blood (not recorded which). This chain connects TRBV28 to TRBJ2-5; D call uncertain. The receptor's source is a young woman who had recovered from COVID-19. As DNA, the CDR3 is TGTGCCAGCAGTCGTCCTAGGCTGAACCCTCCGGGGACCCAGTACTTC. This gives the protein CASSRPRLNPPGTQYF.